A single sample gave rise to the 28 T cell receptor beta chains below, sequenced in a study of CXCR3-negative and CXCR3-positive naive CD8 T cells. Study observations and caveats: Naive cells positive for CXCR3 carried more hydrophobic TRB CDR3s than CXCR3-negative ones.

No antigen has been assigned to these receptors. cDNA libraries for TRB were generated by 5' RACE incorporating UMI labels. TCRdb reprocessed the 5' RACE reads, with one entry per CDR3 protein and no DNA. This listing includes around 150,000 distinct CDR3 sequences. The sample consisted of naive CXCR3+ CD8+ T cells from blood. This sample's subset: CD45RO-CCR7+CD27+CD95- naive CD8+ T cells expressing CXCR3 (TNR3+). The receptors here all came from a human donor in good health. Some clones in this sample may be carry-over from other donors' samples.

The rearrangement links TRBV12-3 or TRBV12-4 to TRBJ2-7; the D call of TRBD1 rests on TCRdb alone, since no DNA is present to check it. The CDR3 spans 15 residues. The CDR3 reads CASSLLAGGFYEQYF.

The chain joins TRBV2 to TRBJ2-3; TCRdb picks TRBD2, but there is no DNA to check that call. This CDR3 spans 14 amino acids. The germline V gene has CDR1 SNHLY and CDR2 FYNNEI. CDR3 loop: CASIGLAATDTQYF.

This chain links TRBV30 with TRBJ1-5; TCRdb lists TRBD1, though no DNA is available to test this call. This CDR3 comprises 13 residues. CDR1 is GTSNPN, CDR2 SVGIG, per germline (reference sequence). This CDR3 reads CACKGLGNQPQHF.

V usage is TRBV2 and J usage is TRBJ2-1; TCRdb's D call, TRBD1, is unchecked because there is no DNA. The CDR3 has 17 residues. Germline CDR1 reads SNHLY; CDR2 reads FYNNEI. CDR3 residues: CASSYTGVTSSYNEQFF.

The V and J genes are TRBV7-8 and TRBJ2-2; TCRdb picks TRBD2, but there is no DNA to check that call. The CDR3 runs 15 residues. Per germline, CDR1 SGHVS and CDR2 FQNEAQ. The CDR3 spells CASSLVWEGTGELFF.

This CDR3 reads CASSYDTGHEQFF. The chain combines TRBV5-5 with TRBJ2-1; the TCRdb D gene call, TRBD1, has no DNA to confirm it. CDR3 size: 13 residues. The germline V gene has CDR1 SGHKS and CDR2 YYEKEE (reference sequence).

The CDR3 loop is CSVGGISSRIAGELFF. The chain joins TRBV29-1 to TRBJ2-2; TCRdb proposes TRBD1, but this gene call is untestable without DNA. The germline V gene encodes CDR1 SQVTM and CDR2 ANQGSEA. The CDR3 spans 16 residues.

The chain links TRBV9 to TRBJ2-7; TCRdb gives TRBD1 as the D gene, but with no DNA this cannot be confirmed. The germline CDR1 and CDR2 sequences are SGDLS and YYNGEE. There are 17 residues in the CDR3. The CDR3 sequence: CASSEGYPGQGLYEQYF. The complete variable domain, with remaining parts taken from reference TRBV9 and TRBJ2-7, reads DSGVTQTPKHLITATGQRVTLRCSPRSGDLSVYWYQQSLDQGLQFLIQYYNGEERAKGNILERFSAQQFPDLHSELNLSSLELGDSALYFCASSEGYPGQGLYEQYFGPGTRLTVT.

The rearrangement joins TRBV7-9 to TRBJ1-2. Germline V CDR1 and CDR2: SEHNR, FQNEAQ (reference sequence). The CDR3 contains 15 residues. This CDR3 reads CASSDPRTANYGYTF.

V and J are TRBV6-1 and TRBJ2-2; no DNA is available, so the TRBD1 call from TCRdb remains unchecked. The CDR3 has 16 residues. Looked up from germline, CDR1 is MNHNS and CDR2 is SASEGT. The CDR3 here is CASSFVGQGVSGELFF.

J is TRBJ1-3 and V is TRBV28; TCRdb designates TRBD1, a call that cannot be tested without DNA. The CDR3 consists of 16 residues. Per the germline V gene, CDR1 is MDHEN and CDR2 is SYDVKM. The CDR3 spells CASSLSTGDGGNTIYF.

The gene calls are TRBV29-1 and TRBJ2-3; there is no DNA to check the TCRdb D call of TRBD2. The CDR3 sequence is 15 residues long. Germline assignment: CDR1 SQVTM and CDR2 ANQGSEA. CDR3 sequence: CSVIREVDSLFAQYF.

The chain couples TRBV29-1 to TRBJ2-3; TCRdb picks TRBD1, but there is no DNA to check that call. This CDR3 is 13 amino acids long. The V gene's germline CDR1 is SQVTM and CDR2 ANQGSEA. The CDR3 sequence: CSVTGWATDTQYF.

V gene TRBV28 combines with J gene TRBJ2-5; the TCRdb D gene call, TRBD1, has no DNA to confirm it. This CDR3 spans 13 amino acids. Germline V CDR1 and CDR2: MDHEN, SYDVKM. The CDR3 region is CAIMGREWVTQYF.

The chain couples TRBV7-9 to TRBJ2-7; TCRdb's D call of TRBD1 is untestable without DNA. The CDR3 length is 15 residues. The V gene's germline CDR1 is SEHNR and CDR2 FQNEAQ (reference sequence). CDR3 protein: CASSLAAGGPYEQYF.

V and J are TRBV7-2 and TRBJ2-7. Germline V lookup: CDR1 SGHTA, CDR2 FQGNSA. The CDR3 length is 15 residues. The CDR3 loop is CASSLPYGLSYEQYF. Based on the CDR3 plus reference TRBV7-2 and TRBJ2-7, the full variable domain is GAGVSQSPSNKVTEKGKDVELRCDPISGHTALYWYRQSLGQGLEFLIYFQGNSAPDKSGLPSDRFSAERTGGSVSTLTIQRTQQEDSAVYLCASSLPYGLSYEQYFGPGTRLTVT.

The chain couples TRBV12-3 or TRBV12-4 to TRBJ2-7; without DNA, the TCRdb call of TRBD1 cannot be checked. The CDR3 is 15 amino acids. The CDR3 loop is CASSLTGDISYEQYF.

The chain combines TRBV7-6 with TRBJ2-3; the D call from TCRdb, TRBD2, cannot be confirmed without DNA. The germline V gene has CDR1 SGHVS and CDR2 FNYEAQ. The CDR3 extends over 16 amino acids. The CDR3: CASSQPGGGALDTQYF.

V gene TRBV5-1 combines with J gene TRBJ2-7; TCRdb's assignment of TRBD1 cannot be checked, as there is no DNA. This CDR3 is built from 14 residues. The germline V gene has CDR1 SGHRS and CDR2 YFSETQ. The CDR3 reads CASSFETGTYEQYF.

This CDR3 reads CASSFGAGGLYNEQFF. The V gene is TRBV12-3 or TRBV12-4, the J gene TRBJ2-1; the D call from TCRdb, TRBD2, cannot be confirmed without DNA. There are 16 residues in the CDR3.

The rearrangement joins TRBV7-2 to TRBJ1-5; TCRdb selects TRBD1, and the lack of DNA leaves this call unchecked. The CDR3 totals 16 residues. Germline CDR1 reads SGHTA; CDR2 reads FQGNSA. The CDR3 reads CASSLVGGASNQPQHF.

The chain is built from TRBV7-3 and TRBJ2-1. Germline CDR1 and CDR2: SGHTA and FQGTGA. The CDR3 sequence is 13 residues long. CDR3 in amino acids: CASSLTSYNEQFF.

The genes are TRBV19 and TRBJ2-7; TCRdb designates TRBD2, a call that cannot be tested without DNA. This CDR3 is 15 amino acids long. CDR1 LNHDA and CDR2 SQIVND come from the germline V gene (reference sequence). The CDR3 is CASSIGTSGTYEQYF.

This chain connects TRBV2 to TRBJ2-1. Germline V gene data show CDR1 as SNHLY and CDR2 as FYNNEI. The CDR3 consists of 13 residues. The CDR3 spells CASMRGAYNEQFF.

The chain couples TRBV19 to TRBJ2-1; TCRdb's assignment of TRBD1 cannot be checked, as there is no DNA. The germline gives CDR1 LNHDA, CDR2 SQIVND (reference sequence). CDR3 size: 16 residues. The CDR3 here is CASSIVGTGGLNEQFF.

This chain links TRBV21-1 with TRBJ1-2. TRBV21-1 represents a pseudogene. CDR3 length equals 15 residues. CDR3 loop: CASSTRDPPGYGYTF.

This rearrangement joins TRBV7-9 to TRBJ1-5; the TCRdb call, TRBD1, lacks DNA for checking. CDR1 SEHNR and CDR2 FQNEAQ come from the germline V gene (reference sequence). The CDR3 is 13 residues long. CDR3 loop: CASSLAGEYPQHF. Supplemented by reference TRBV7-9 and TRBJ1-5, the full variable domain reads DTGVSQNPRHKITKRGQNVTFRCDPISEHNRLYWYRQTLGQGPEFLTYFQNEAQLEKSRLLSDRFSAERPKGSFSTLEIQRTEQGDSAMYLCASSLAGEYPQHFGDGTRLSIL.

The chain carries TRBV28 and TRBJ2-3; TCRdb lists TRBD2, though no DNA is available to test this call. The CDR3 is made up of 16 amino acids. Germline loops: CDR1 MDHEN, CDR2 SYDVKM. This CDR3 is CASTRGLAVSTDTQYF.